The next 29 T cell receptor beta chains were all read from a single sample in a study of blood T cells in healthy people across ages. Sample-barcoded 5' priming and a J-beta primer mix drove a second PCR of about 6 to 12 cycles. TCRdb passed the 5' RACE reads through MiXCR, listing each CDR3 protein once. The data show 650,000 to 700,000 distinct CDR3 sequences, less than 40% seen once. Sequenced input: blood. The receptors shown here come from a woman of 80 years or more in good health.

The V and J genes are TRBV2 and TRBJ2-7; TRBD1 is a possible D gene (5 bases). The J call could be wrong; TRBJ2-5 is a better fit for the DNA end. CDR1 and CDR2 (germline): SNHLY, FYNNEI. CDR3 length: 15 residues. The CDR3 coding sequence is TGTGCCAGCAGCGTGGCCCAGGGTGGATGGGAGACCCAGTACTTC. It codes for CASSVAQGGWETQYF.

The table lists this clonotype with many counts. The CDR3, as DNA: TGCAGTGCTGAGACTAGCGGGGGCCTTTCCTACAATGAGCAGTTCTTC. Its translation: CSAETSGGLSYNEQFF. The rearrangement links TRBV20-1 to TRBJ2-1, with 12 bases aligning to TRBD2. CDR3 size: 16 residues. Losses at the gene ends were 5 bases for V and 1 base for J; bases not matched to a gene: 6. Germline V lookup: CDR1 DFQATT, CDR2 SNEGSKA (reference sequence).

At least ten counts were recorded for this clonotype. This may be a read error, as it is one base from a much larger clone. This rearrangement joins TRBV20-1 to TRBJ2-6, with D perhaps matching TRBD1 (5 bases). The CDR3 contains 14 residues. Germline V CDR1 and CDR2: DFQATT, SNEGSKA (reference sequence). CDR3 amino acids: CSATFFSGANVRTF. CDR3 DNA: TGCAGTGCCACCTTCTTCTCTGGGGCCAACGTCCGGACTTTC.

This clonotype was picked up many times. V gene TRBV7-8 combines with J gene TRBJ1-5; D possibly corresponds to TRBD1 (5 bases). The germline gives CDR1 SGHVS, CDR2 FQNEAQ. Deletions cut 5 bases from V and 5 bases from J, with 16 bases between. This CDR3 comprises 15 residues. Written as DNA, the CDR3 is TGTGCCAGCAGCCCCTCGGGGACCAGGGATCAGCCCCAGCATTTT. It translates to CASSPSGTRDQPQHF.

The CDR3 protein is CAISVRGETQYF. CDR3 bases: TGTGCCATCAGTGTTCGGGGAGAGACCCAGTACTTC. The chain uses TRBV10-3 and TRBJ2-5; weak D call: TRBD2 (5 bases). V gave up 4 bases and J gave up 4 bases, with 7 bases separating them. The CDR3 covers 12 residues. The V gene's germline CDR1 is ENHRY and CDR2 SYGVKD.

The rearrangement links TRBV5-6 to TRBJ1-1; TRBD1 agrees at 7 bases. Germline V lookup: CDR1 SGHDT, CDR2 YYEEEE. Trimming cost V 4 bases and J 0 bases; bases outside gene matches: 9. This CDR3 has 16 amino acids. The CDR3 DNA sequence: TGTGCCAGCAGCCGACAGGGCACCCACCTGAACACTGAAGCTTTCTTT. Its translation: CASSRQGTHLNTEAFF.

This clonotype came up many times. The V gene is TRBV4-2, the J gene TRBJ2-1; 9 bases agree with TRBD2. The trim removed 1 base at V and 10 bases at J, leaving 11 bases unmatched. The germline CDR1 and CDR2 sequences are LGHNA and YNFKEQ. The CDR3 sequence is 16 residues long. CDR3 nucleotide sequence: TGTGCCAGCAGCCAAGTCCTAGCGGGAAAAAAGGGGGAGCAGTTCTTC. Amino acid sequence: CASSQVLAGKKGEQFF.

The chain recombines TRBV20-1 with TRBJ2-1, with 7 positions matching TRBD2. Germline CDR1 is DFQATT and CDR2 is SNEGSKA (reference sequence). The CDR3 extends over 14 amino acids. V gave up 3 bases and J gave up 7 bases; unmatched junction bases: 9. This CDR3 reads CSARPSGARNEQFF. The DNA of the CDR3 is TGCAGTGCTAGGCCCAGCGGGGCCAGAAATGAGCAGTTCTTC.

This clonotype was seen at least ten times. The V call is TRBV20-1, the J call TRBJ2-3; 12 bases match TRBD2. In germline, CDR1 is DFQATT, CDR2 SNEGSKA (reference sequence). Trimming at V came to 0 bases and at J to 2 bases, leaving 6 bases not matched to a gene. CDR3 length: 17 amino acids. CDR3 bases: TGCAGTGCTAGAGACCGACGGACTAGCGGGGCCACAGATACGCAGTATTTT. Translated: CSARDRRTSGATDTQYF.

Details on this clonotype: Here the CDR3 omits its conserved ending phenylalanine or tryptophan, so a read error is the likely source. The limits of the CDR3 on the DNA are not certain, so only TCRdb's listed CDR3 is given. The chain combines TRBV5-1 with TRBJ2-5. The CDR3 totals 17 residues, both ends included. Looked up from germline, CDR1 is SGHRS and CDR2 is YFSETQ. CDR3 loop: CASSLGQESTYGYTFGS.

CDR3 region: CASSLESQGPYNEQFF. In DNA form, the CDR3 reads TGCGCCAGCAGCTTGGAGTCGCAGGGGCCCTACAATGAGCAGTTCTTC. The rearrangement uses TRBV5-1 and TRBJ2-1; D is possibly TRBD1 (6 bases). The CDR3 consists of 16 residues. Germline assignment: CDR1 SGHRS and CDR2 YFSETQ. Trimming stripped 0 bases from V and 2 bases from J, with 12 bases between.

This clonotype showed up many times. V and J are TRBV18 and TRBJ2-1; 10 bases map to TRBD1. Germline V gives CDR1 KGHSH, CDR2 LQKENI. The CDR3 has 13 residues. V lost 0 bases and J lost 15; bases outside the gene matches: 5. The CDR3 coding sequence is TGTGCCAGCTCACCACCGGGACAGGGGATTCTGTTCTTC. Protein sequence: CASSPPGQGILFF.

This clonotype was seen at least ten times. The genes are TRBV25-1 and TRBJ2-7, with 9 bases lining up with TRBD1. The J segment lost 5 bases and the V segment lost 6 bases, leaving 11 bases of the junction unmatched. The CDR3 contains 15 residues. The germline V gene has CDR1 MGHDK and CDR2 SYGVNS. The CDR3 sequence: CASRPKGTGLDEQYF. Written as DNA, the CDR3 is TGTGCCAGCAGACCCAAGGGGACAGGGCTGGACGAGCAGTACTTC.

This clonotype was observed at least ten times. The chain carries TRBV4-2 and TRBJ2-2, with 10 bases identical to TRBD2. J was trimmed by 2 bases and V by 0 bases; bases with no gene match: 3. From germline, CDR1 is LGHNA and CDR2 YNFKEQ. CDR3 length: 17 residues. The CDR3 coding sequence is TGTGCCAGCAGCCAAGAGCTAGCGGGGGTTAACACCGGGGAGCTGTTTTTT. Protein sequence: CASSQELAGVNTGELFF.

This clonotype has a count of ten or more. J is TRBJ1-5 and V is TRBV20-1, with D perhaps matching TRBD1 (6 bases). Germline V gene lookup returns CDR1 DFQATT and CDR2 SNEGSKA (reference sequence). Trimming took 6 bases from V and 0 from J, leaving 12 bases between them. The CDR3 is made up of 14 amino acids. The CDR3 sequence is CSAQQGNSNQPQHF. As DNA, the CDR3 is TGCAGTGCACAACAGGGAAATAGCAATCAGCCCCAGCATTTT.

This clonotype has ten or more counts. The chain combines TRBV12-3 or TRBV12-4 with TRBJ1-6; D remains unclear. The length of the CDR3 is 14 residues. Trimming stripped 5 bases from V and 10 bases from J, with 15 bases between. In DNA form, the CDR3 reads TGTGCCAGCAGTCCAATGGCTTGGGAATCACCCCTCCACTTT. Translated, it gives CASSPMAWESPLHF.

In its sample, this clonotype was seen a few times. One base away lies a much larger clone, so this may be a sequencing read error. The rearrangement joins TRBV4-1 to TRBJ2-7; TRBD2 matches at 9 bases. The J call could be wrong; TRBJ2-4 is a better fit for the DNA end. CDR3 length: 17 amino acids. CDR1 is MGHRA, CDR2 YSYEKL, per germline. The CDR3 sequence is CAGSQEAGGGASGIQYF. CDR3 coding DNA: TGCGCCGGCAGCCAAGAAGCTGGCGGGGGGGCCAGCGGCATTCAGTACTTC.

This clonotype has at least ten counts. V is TRBV10-3 and J is TRBJ1-5; D remains ambiguous. Trimming removed 0 bases from V and 4 bases from J, with 4 bases in between. The CDR3 extends over 13 amino acids. Per the germline V gene, CDR1 is ENHRY and CDR2 is SYGVKD. Here the CDR3 reads CAISESGNQPQHF. For the CDR3, the DNA is TGTGCCATCAGTGAGTCAGGGAATCAGCCCCAGCATTTT.

In its sample, this clonotype was seen once. This sequence joins TRBV20-1 and TRBJ2-7; 8 nucleotides align to TRBD2. CDR1 and CDR2 (germline): DFQATT, SNEGSKA (reference sequence). This CDR3 has 13 amino acids. After removal of 3 bases from V and 2 bases from J, the junction contained 3 bases not matched to a gene. The CDR3 loop reads CSARRTSTYEQYF. CDR3 nucleotide sequence: TGCAGTGCTAGGAGGACTAGCACCTACGAGCAGTACTTC.

This rearrangement joins TRBV29-1 to TRBJ2-1; D not resolved. The ends were cut back, 3 bases at V and 10 bases at J, with 13 bases in the middle. Germline V CDR1 and CDR2: SQVTM, ANQGSEA. This CDR3 is 12 amino acids long. This CDR3 is CSVDKTPDEQFF. DNA for the CDR3: TGCAGCGTTGACAAGACTCCTGACGAGCAGTTCTTC.

Concerning this clonotype itself: A much more abundant neighbour one base away suggests this may be a read error. This chain connects TRBV7-8 to TRBJ1-2, with TRBD1 matching over 8 bases. This CDR3 spans 13 amino acids. CDR1 is SGHVS and CDR2 is FQNEAQ in the germline V gene. The CDR3 coding sequence is TGTGCCAGCAGCATTTCGACAGGGGCTGGCTACATCTTC. Amino acids: CASSISTGAGYIF.

This clonotype was counted ten times or more. This sequence joins TRBV4-3 and TRBJ2-3; 8 nucleotides align to TRBD2. V was clipped by 0 bases and J by 9 bases; unmatched bases: 11. The CDR3 spans 16 residues. CDR1 and CDR2 (germline): LGHNA, YSLEER. This CDR3 reads CASSQDTSGHTGTQYF. The CDR3 DNA is TGCGCCAGCAGCCAAGACACTAGCGGCCACACCGGGACGCAGTATTTT.

This clonotype has only a few counts. Possible read error: a much larger clone is one base away. The J gene is TRBJ1-2, the V gene TRBV6-2 or TRBV6-3; no firm D call. CDR3 length: 13 residues. The germline V gene has CDR1 MNHEY and CDR2 SVGEGT. V lost 7 bases and J lost 4, with 13 bases in between. This chain's CDR3 is CASKTSGSYGYTF. The CDR3 nucleotides read TGTGCCAGCAAAACCTCAGGAAGCTATGGCTACACCTTC.

Note on this clonotype: A much larger clone differs from this one at a single base, so this may be a read error. The chain is built from TRBV7-2 and TRBJ2-3; 10 bases line up with TRBD2. The CDR3 sequence is 15 residues long. CDR1 is SGHTA and CDR2 is FQGNSA in the germline V gene. The V segment lost 3 bases and the J segment 0 bases; nucleotides outside the gene matches: 0. The CDR3 region has the DNA TGTGCCAGCAGCTTTAGCGGGAGGAGCACAGATACGCAGTATTTT. Encoded protein: CASSFSGRSTDTQYF.

This chain joins TRBV12-3 or TRBV12-4 and TRBJ2-2, with TRBD2 identical over 10 bases. Trimming took 3 bases from V and 6 from J; bases not matched to a gene: 10. The CDR3 contains 17 residues. The CDR3 DNA is TGTGCCAGCAGTTTGGCCAAACTAGCGGGAAACGCCGGGGAGCTGTTTTTT. This encodes CASSLAKLAGNAGELFF.

CDR3 nucleotide sequence: TGTGCCAGCAGCCCGACTCTGGGCCCAGGGGATGATGGCTACACCTTC. Protein sequence: CASSPTLGPGDDGYTF. The chain is built from TRBV12-3 or TRBV12-4 and TRBJ1-2, with D maybe TRBD1 (6 bases). The V end was cut by 6 bases, the J end by 6 bases, with 23 bases between. The CDR3 has 16 amino acids.

There are many counts of this clonotype. The V call is TRBV20-1, the J call TRBJ2-3; D uncertain. The ends were cut back, 4 bases at V and 1 base at J, with 12 bases in the middle. Germline V gene lookup returns CDR1 DFQATT and CDR2 SNEGSKA (reference sequence). The CDR3 loop spans 14 amino acids. Written as DNA, the CDR3 is TGCAGTGCTACGGCGCCCGGACGCACAGATACGCAGTATTTT. Its translation: CSATAPGRTDTQYF.

On this clonotype: This may be a read error: a much more frequent sequence differs by one nucleotide. The rearrangement links TRBV9 to TRBJ2-3; D tentatively fits TRBD1 or TRBD2 (6 bases each). The CDR3 spans 16 residues. CDR1 and CDR2 (germline): SGDLS, YYNGEE. Trimming removed 2 bases at V and 2 bases at J, with 15 bases between. CDR3 DNA: TGTGCCAGCAGCGTCGGGGGCCGATTGTTCACAGATACGCAGTATTTT. Its translation: CASSVGGRLFTDTQYF.

This clonotype was seen at least ten times. The chain joins TRBV12-5 to TRBJ1-2; possibly TRBD1 for D (6 bases). The germline gives CDR1 LGHNT, CDR2 FRNRAP. CDR3 length: 15 amino acids. V was clipped by 2 bases and J by 8 bases, with 18 bases between them. The CDR3 DNA sequence: TGTGCTAGTGGTTTGCCTTCCGGGACACGGAGGGGCTACACCTTC. Its translation is CASGLPSGTRRGYTF. Full variable domain (missing parts from reference TRBV12-5 and TRBJ1-2): DARVTQTPRHKVTEMGQEVTMRCQPILGHNTVFWYRQTMMQGLELLAYFRNRAPLDDSGMPKDRFSAEMPDATLATLKIQPSEPRDSAVYFCASGLPSGTRRGYTFGSGTRLTVV.